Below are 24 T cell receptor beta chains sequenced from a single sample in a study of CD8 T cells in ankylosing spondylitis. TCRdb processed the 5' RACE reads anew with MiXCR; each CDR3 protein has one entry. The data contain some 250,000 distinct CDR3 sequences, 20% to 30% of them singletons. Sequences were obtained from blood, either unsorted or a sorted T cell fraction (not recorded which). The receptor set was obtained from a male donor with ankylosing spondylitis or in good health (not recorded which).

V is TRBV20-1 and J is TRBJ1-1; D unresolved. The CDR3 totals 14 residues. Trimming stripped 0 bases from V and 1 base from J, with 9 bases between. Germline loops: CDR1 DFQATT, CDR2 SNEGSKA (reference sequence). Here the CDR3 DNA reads TGCAGTGCTAGAGATCCTATGGGGAACACTGAAGCTTTCTTT. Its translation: CSARDPMGNTEAFF.

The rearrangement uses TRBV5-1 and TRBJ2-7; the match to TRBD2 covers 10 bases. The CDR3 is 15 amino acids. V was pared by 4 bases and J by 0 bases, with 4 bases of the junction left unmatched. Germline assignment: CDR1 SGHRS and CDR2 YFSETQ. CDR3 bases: TGCGCCAGCAGCGCCTTAGCGGGGGGCTCCTACGAGCAGTACTTC. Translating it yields CASSALAGGSYEQYF.

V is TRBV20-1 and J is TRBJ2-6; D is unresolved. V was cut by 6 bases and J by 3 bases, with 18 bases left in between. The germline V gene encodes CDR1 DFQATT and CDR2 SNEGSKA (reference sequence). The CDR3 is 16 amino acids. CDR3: CSANDPRRGGANVLTF. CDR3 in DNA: TGCAGTGCCAACGACCCCCGACGAGGTGGGGCCAACGTCCTGACTTTC.

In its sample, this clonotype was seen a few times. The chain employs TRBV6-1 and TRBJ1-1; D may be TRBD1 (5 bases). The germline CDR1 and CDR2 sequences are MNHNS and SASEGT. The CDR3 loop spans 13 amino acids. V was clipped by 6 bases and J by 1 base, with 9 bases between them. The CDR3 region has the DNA TGTGCCAGCAGGGAAACAGGGAACACTGAAGCTTTCTTT. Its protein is CASRETGNTEAFF.

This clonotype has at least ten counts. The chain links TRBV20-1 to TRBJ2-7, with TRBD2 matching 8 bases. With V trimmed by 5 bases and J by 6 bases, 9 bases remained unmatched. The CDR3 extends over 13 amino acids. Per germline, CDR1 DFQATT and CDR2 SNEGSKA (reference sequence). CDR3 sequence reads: CSAGTGGSREQYF. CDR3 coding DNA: TGCAGTGCTGGGACGGGAGGGTCTCGCGAGCAGTACTTC.

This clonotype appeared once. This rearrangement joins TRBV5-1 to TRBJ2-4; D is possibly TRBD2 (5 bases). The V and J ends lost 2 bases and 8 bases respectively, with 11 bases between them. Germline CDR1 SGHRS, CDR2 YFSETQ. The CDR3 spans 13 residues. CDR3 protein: CASSFGSGDIQYF. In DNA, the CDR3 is TGCGCCAGCAGCTTCGGCTCCGGGGACATTCAGTACTTC.

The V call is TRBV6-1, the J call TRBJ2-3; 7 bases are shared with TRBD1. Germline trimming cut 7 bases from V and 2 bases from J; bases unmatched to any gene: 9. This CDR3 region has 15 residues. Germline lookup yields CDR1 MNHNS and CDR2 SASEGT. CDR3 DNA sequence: TGTGCCAGCAAAAGACAGGGTAAACCCACAGATACGCAGTATTTT. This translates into CASKRQGKPTDTQYF.

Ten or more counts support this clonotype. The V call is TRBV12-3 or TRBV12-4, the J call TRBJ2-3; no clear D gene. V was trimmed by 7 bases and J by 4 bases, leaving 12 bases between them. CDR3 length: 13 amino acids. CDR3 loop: CASKTSVADTQYF. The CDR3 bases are TGTGCCAGCAAGACCAGTGTTGCAGATACGCAGTATTTT.

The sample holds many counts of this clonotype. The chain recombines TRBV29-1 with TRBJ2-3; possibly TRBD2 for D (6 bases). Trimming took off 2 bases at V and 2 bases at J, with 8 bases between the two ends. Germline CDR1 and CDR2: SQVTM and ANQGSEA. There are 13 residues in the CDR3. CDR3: CSVESGVTDTQYF. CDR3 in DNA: TGCAGCGTTGAATCGGGGGTCACAGATACGCAGTATTTT.

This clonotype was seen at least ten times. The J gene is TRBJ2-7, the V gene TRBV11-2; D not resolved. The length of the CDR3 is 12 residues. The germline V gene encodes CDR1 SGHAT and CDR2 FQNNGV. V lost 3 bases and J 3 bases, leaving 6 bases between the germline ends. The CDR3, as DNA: TGTGCCAGCAGCTTTAACAGCTACGAGCAGTACTTC. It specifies CASSFNSYEQYF.

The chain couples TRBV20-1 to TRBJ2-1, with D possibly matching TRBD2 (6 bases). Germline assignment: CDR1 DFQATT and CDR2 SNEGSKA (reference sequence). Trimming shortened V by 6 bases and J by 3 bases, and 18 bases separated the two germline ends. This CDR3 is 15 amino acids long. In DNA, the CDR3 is TGCAGTGCAAAGAGTGGTGGGGGGTACTACAATGAGCAGTTCTTC. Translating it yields CSAKSGGGYYNEQFF.

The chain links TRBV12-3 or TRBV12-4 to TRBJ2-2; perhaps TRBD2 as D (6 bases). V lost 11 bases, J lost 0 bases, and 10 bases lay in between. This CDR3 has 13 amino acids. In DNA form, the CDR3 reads TGTGCCGGAAGACTAGCGAACACCGGGGAGCTGTTTTTT. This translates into CAGRLANTGELFF.

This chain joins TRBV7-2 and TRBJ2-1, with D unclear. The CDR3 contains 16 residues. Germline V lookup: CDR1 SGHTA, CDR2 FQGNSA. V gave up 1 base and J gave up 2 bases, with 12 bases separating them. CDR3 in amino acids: CASSLGSDVTYNEQFF. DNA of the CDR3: TGTGCCAGCAGCTTAGGTTCAGACGTCACCTACAATGAGCAGTTCTTC.

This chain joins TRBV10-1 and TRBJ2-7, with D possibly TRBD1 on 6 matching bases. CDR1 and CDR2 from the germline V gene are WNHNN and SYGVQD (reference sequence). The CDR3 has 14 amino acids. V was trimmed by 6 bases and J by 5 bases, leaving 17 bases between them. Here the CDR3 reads CASSDMQGSHEQYF. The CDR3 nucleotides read TGCGCCAGCAGCGACATGCAGGGGTCCCACGAGCAGTACTTC.

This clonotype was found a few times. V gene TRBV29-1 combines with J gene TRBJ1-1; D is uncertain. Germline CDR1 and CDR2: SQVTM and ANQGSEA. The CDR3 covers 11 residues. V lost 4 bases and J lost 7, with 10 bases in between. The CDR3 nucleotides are TGCAGCGTTGGCGAGGAGAGTGAAGCTTTCTTT. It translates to CSVGEESEAFF.

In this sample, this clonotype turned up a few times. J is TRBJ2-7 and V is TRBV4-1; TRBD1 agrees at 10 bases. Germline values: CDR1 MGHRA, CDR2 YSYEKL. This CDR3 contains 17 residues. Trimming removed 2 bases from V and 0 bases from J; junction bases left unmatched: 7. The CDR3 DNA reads TGCGCCAGCAGCCAACGGGGGGGGACAGGGGTCTCCTACGAGCAGTACTTC. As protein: CASSQRGGTGVSYEQYF.

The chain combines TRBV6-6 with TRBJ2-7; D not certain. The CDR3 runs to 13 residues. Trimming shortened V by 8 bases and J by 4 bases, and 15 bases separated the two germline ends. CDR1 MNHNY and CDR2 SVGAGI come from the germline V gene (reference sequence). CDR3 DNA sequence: TGTGCCAGCCTTGCGTCGACGAGATACGAGCAGTACTTC. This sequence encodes CASLASTRYEQYF.

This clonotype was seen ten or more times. DNA for the CDR3: TGCAGTGCCACTCTACCGGGACTTATGGGTGAGCAGTACTTC. This sequence encodes CSATLPGLMGEQYF. The V gene is TRBV20-1, the J gene TRBJ2-7; a weak D match, TRBD2 (6 bases). Looked up from germline, CDR1 is DFQATT and CDR2 is SNEGSKA (reference sequence). This CDR3 region has 14 residues. Trimming removed 6 bases from V and 7 bases from J, with 22 bases in between.

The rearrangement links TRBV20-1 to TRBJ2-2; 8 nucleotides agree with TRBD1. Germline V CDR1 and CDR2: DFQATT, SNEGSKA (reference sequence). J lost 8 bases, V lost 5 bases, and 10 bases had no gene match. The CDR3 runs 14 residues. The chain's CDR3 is CSAPLPGGTGELFF. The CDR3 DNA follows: TGCAGTGCTCCTCTTCCAGGGGGCACGGGGGAGCTGTTTTTT.

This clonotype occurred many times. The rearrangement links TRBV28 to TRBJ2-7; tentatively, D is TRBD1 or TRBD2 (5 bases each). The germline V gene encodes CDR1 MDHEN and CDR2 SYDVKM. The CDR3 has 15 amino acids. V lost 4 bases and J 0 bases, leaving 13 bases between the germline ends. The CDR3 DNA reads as TGTGCCAGCAGTTCCCCCGGGACCCGCTCCTACGAGCAGTACTTC. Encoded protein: CASSSPGTRSYEQYF. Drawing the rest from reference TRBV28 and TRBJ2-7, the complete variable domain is DVKVTQSSRYLVKRTGEKVFLECVQDMDHENMFWYRQDPGLGLRLIYFSYDVKMKEKGDIPEGYSVSREKKERFSLILESASTNQTSMYLCASSSPGTRSYEQYFGPGTRLTVT.

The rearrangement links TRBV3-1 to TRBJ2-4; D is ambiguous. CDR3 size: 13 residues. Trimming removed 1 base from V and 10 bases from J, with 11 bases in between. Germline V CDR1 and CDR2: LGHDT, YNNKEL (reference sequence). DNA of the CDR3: TGTGCCAGCAGCCAAGTCGTCGGTCAGATTCAGTACTTC. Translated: CASSQVVGQIQYF.

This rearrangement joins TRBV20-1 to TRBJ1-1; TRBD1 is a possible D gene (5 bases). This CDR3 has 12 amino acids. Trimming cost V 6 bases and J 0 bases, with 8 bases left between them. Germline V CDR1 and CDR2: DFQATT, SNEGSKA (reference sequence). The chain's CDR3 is CSAQGVNTEAFF. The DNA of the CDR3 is TGCAGTGCCCAGGGTGTGAACACTGAAGCTTTCTTT.

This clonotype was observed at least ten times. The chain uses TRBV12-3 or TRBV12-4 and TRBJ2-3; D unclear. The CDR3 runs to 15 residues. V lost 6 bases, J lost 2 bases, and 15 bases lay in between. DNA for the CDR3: TGTGCCAGCAGGATGACCAGATCTTACACAGATACGCAGTATTTT. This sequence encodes CASRMTRSYTDTQYF.

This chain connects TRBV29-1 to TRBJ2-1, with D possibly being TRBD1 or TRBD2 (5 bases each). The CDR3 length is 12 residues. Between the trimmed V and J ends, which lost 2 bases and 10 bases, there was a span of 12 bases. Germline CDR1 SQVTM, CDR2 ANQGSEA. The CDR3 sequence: CSVETGADEQFF. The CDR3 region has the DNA TGCAGCGTTGAAACCGGGGCTGACGAGCAGTTCTTC.